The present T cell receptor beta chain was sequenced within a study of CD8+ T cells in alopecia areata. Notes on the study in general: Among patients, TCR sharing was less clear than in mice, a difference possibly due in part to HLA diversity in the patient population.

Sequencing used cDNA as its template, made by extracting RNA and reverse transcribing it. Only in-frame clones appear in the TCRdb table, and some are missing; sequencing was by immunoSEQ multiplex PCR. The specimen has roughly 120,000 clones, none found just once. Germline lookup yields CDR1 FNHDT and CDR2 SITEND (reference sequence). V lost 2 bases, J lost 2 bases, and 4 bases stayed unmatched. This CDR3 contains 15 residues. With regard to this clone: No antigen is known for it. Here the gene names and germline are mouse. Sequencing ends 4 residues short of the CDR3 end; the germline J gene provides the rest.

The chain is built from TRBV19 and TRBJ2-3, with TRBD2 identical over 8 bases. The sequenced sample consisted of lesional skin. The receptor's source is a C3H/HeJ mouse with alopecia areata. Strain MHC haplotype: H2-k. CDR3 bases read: TGTGCCAGCAGTATGCCTGGGGGGAATGCAGAA. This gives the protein CASSMPGGNAE. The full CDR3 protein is CASSMPGGNAETLYF.